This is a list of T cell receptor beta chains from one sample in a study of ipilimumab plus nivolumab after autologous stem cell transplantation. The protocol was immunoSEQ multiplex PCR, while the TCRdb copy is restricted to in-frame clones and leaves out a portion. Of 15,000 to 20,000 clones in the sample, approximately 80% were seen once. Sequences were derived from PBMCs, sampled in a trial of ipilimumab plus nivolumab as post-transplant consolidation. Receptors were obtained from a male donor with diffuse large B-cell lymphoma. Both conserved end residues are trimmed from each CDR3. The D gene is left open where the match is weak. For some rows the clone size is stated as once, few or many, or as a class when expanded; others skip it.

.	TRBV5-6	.	ASSLGGLNYEQY
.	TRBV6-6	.	ASSYSAQSLWGYT
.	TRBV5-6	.	ASRIRQGLHEQY
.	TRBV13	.	ASSLDSGNTSTDTQY
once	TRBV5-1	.	ASSHGGQGYEQY
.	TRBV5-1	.	ASSSEGSSYEQY
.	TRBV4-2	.	ASSRNGYSNQPQH
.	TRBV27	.	ASSPRDVTYEQY
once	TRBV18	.	ASSSQGTYEQY
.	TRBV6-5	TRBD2	ASSYSTGGYNEQF
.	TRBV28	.	ASTPWQPGNTIY
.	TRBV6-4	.	ASSDSRDLQETQY
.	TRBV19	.	ASSDTGFGNQPQH
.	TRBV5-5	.	ASSLDPFPNSNQPQH
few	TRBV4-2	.	ASSQEAGFGYT
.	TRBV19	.	ASRRTDQPQH
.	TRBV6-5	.	ASSYGGSNEKLF
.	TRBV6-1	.	ASSVSDSYGGYT
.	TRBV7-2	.	ASRLVGEQF
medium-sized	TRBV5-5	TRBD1	ASSLGGQGYEQY
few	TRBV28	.	ASSVSGPYGYT
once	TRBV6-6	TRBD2	ASSGLAGSYIQY
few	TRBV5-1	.	ASSLEAETQY
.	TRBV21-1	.	ASSKWRLAGPHANTGELF
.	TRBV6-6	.	ASSDSYNSPLH
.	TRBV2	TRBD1	ASSGDSDNSPLH
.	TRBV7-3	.	ASSPGYSEQF
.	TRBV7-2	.	ASSHRVHGYT
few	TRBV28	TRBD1	ASSPDRVATGELF
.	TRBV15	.	ATSRRITKRGYT
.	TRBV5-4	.	ASSLDRSTVKPLH
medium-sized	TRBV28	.	ASSWGQKNYGYT
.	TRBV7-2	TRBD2	ASSRRVGGAGFAETQY
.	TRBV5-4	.	ASSSGHFGEQY
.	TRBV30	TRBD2	AWSLTSGGGDTQY
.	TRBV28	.	ASSSPRRDLEGLQF
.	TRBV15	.	ATSTVQGNTEAF
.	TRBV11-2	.	ASTLTGTVKNIQY
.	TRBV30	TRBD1	AWSIFSGQGYGYT
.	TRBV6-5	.	ASRGGPTDTQY
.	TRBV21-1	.	ASSGTGRGDTDTQY
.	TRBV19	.	ASRRQGNTEAF
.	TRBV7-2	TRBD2	ASSSPRGGRTDTQY
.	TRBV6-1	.	ASSLRDDTEAF
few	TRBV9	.	ASSVEGTPGYEQY
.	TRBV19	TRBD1	ASSPTRDRAGDRYTGELF
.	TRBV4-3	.	ASSQAKGTGIIQETQY
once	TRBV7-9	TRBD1	ASSFGGTGDVANEKLF
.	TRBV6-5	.	ASSYSITAYEQY
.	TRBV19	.	ASSPGHLYEQY
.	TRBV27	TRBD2	ASSLSSGGRHEQF
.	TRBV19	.	ASRPGGLQVNYGYT
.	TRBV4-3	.	ASSRDAGEGSYNSPLH
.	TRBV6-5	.	ASSYLEFYGYT
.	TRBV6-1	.	ASISGPGGEAF
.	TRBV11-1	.	ASSLDGNYGYT
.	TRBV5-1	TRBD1	ASSQGQGQETQY
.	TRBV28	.	ASRDETQY